These 27 T cell receptor beta chains were all obtained from the same sample, sequenced in a study of CD8+CD57+ T cells in acquired aplastic anemia. Flow cytometry had shown expanded CD8+CD57+ cells in the patients chosen for sequencing. TCR beta VDJ combinations and CDR3 sequences were profiled from genomic DNA. TCRdb called the reads again in MiXCR, with one record for every CDR3 protein. Of approximately 180,000 distinct CDR3 sequences listed, nearly 65% are singletons. Specimen: sorted CD4+, CD8+, or CD8+CD57+ T cells (not recorded which) from PBMCs. The receptors derive from a human donor with aplastic anemia.

The genes are TRBV25-1 and TRBJ2-5, with D possibly matching TRBD2 (5 bases). Trimming removed 2 bases at V and 4 bases at J, with 14 bases between. Germline V lookup: CDR1 MGHDK, CDR2 SYGVNS. The CDR3 is 15 amino acids. The CDR3 here is CASSEPGMGPETQYF. The CDR3 DNA follows: TGTGCCAGCAGTGAACCGGGGATGGGCCCAGAGACCCAGTACTTC.

This clonotype showed up many times. The chain is built from TRBV9 and TRBJ1-2; 7 nucleotides align to TRBD1. CDR1 SGDLS and CDR2 YYNGEE come from the germline V gene. There are 15 residues in the CDR3. V lost 0 bases to trimming and J lost 0 bases; unmatched junction nucleotides: 2. Here the CDR3 DNA reads TGTGCCAGCAGCGTAGGGCAGGGGGCTAACTATGGCTACACCTTC. Amino acid sequence: CASSVGQGANYGYTF.

This clonotype was observed once. This chain uses TRBV13 with TRBJ2-7; TRBD1 aligns across 9 bases. Germline V lookup: CDR1 PRHDT, CDR2 FYEKMQ (reference sequence). V lost 5 bases, J lost 3 bases, and 5 bases stayed unmatched. The CDR3 runs to 14 residues. CDR3 in DNA: TGTGCCAGCAGCCGACAGGGGGGGGACTACGAGCAGTACTTC. Its protein product is CASSRQGGDYEQYF.

This clonotype was seen only a few times. The J gene is TRBJ2-3, the V gene TRBV7-2; TRBD1 agrees at 7 bases. CDR1 and CDR2 from the germline V gene are SGHTA and FQGNSA. The junction had 8 bases not matched to a gene; V was cut back by 5 bases and J by 6 bases. This CDR3 is built from 14 residues. CDR3 bases: TGTGCCAGCAGCCTAATTCCGACAGGGGATACGCAGTATTTT. It specifies CASSLIPTGDTQYF.

This clonotype occurred a few times. The chain has TRBV5-6 and TRBJ2-1, with D tentatively TRBD1 or TRBD2 (5 bases each). This CDR3 region has 14 residues. Between the trimmed V and J ends, which lost 0 bases and 7 bases, there was a span of 11 bases. The germline CDR1 and CDR2 sequences are SGHDT and YYEEEE. This CDR3 reads CASSLGGAGNEQFF. The CDR3 nucleotides are TGTGCCAGCAGCTTGGGAGGGGCCGGGAATGAGCAGTTCTTC.

Worth noting for this clonotype: Germline and junction disagree at one end, which may indicate a read error. V is TRBV5-1 and J is TRBJ1-5, with D hard to call. The CDR3 sequence is 15 residues long. Germline V gives CDR1 SGHRS, CDR2 YFSETQ. The CDR3 sequence: CASSSTRLVLEPQHF. CDR3 nucleotide sequence: TGTGCCAGCAGCTCGACCCGCTTGGTTTTGGAGCCCCAGCATTTT.

This clonotype appeared many times. The genes are TRBV2 and TRBJ2-3, with 11 bases identical to TRBD2. Trimming took 6 bases from V and 5 from J; bases not matched to a gene: 7. CDR1 SNHLY and CDR2 FYNNEI come from the germline V gene. The CDR3 is made up of 15 amino acids. The CDR3 DNA reads TGTGCCAGCAGGGTAGCGGGGGGGCCTCAAGATACGCAGTATTTT. Translated: CASRVAGGPQDTQYF.

This clonotype came up a few times. The V gene is TRBV2, the J gene TRBJ2-3; 12 bases are shared with TRBD2. This CDR3 contains 14 residues. Looked up from germline, CDR1 is SNHLY and CDR2 is FYNNEI. V was clipped by 5 bases and J by 6 bases; unmatched bases: 3. CDR3 loop: CASSSGTSGDTQYF. The CDR3 DNA is TGTGCCAGCAGTTCCGGGACTAGCGGGGATACGCAGTATTTT.

V is TRBV29-1 and J is TRBJ1-2; D is possibly TRBD1 (6 bases). Trimming cost V 6 bases and J 7 bases, with 18 bases left between them. The germline V gene has CDR1 SQVTM and CDR2 ANQGSEA. This CDR3 is 13 amino acids long. The CDR3 reads CSVPAVRGGGYTF. For the CDR3, the DNA is TGCAGCGTCCCTGCGGTCAGGGGCGGTGGCTACACCTTC.

This clonotype showed up just a few times. The chain recombines TRBV7-3 with TRBJ1-5; tentatively, D is TRBD1 (5 bases). The CDR3 has 14 residues. Trimming stripped 4 bases from V and 6 bases from J, with 13 bases between. Germline V gene data show CDR1 as SGHTA and CDR2 as FQGTGA. The CDR3 region has the DNA TGTGCCAGCAGCTCCTCTCCCGGGACTCAGCCCCAGCATTTT. Its translation is CASSSSPGTQPQHF.

This chain uses TRBV29-1 with TRBJ2-5; D is tentatively TRBD1 or TRBD2 (6 bases each). CDR1 is SQVTM, CDR2 ANQGSEA, per germline. The length of the CDR3 is 14 residues. Trimming cost V 2 bases and J 5 bases, with 15 bases left between them. The DNA for the CDR3 is TGCAGCGTTGAATTGGGGGGCTTAGCGGAGACCCAGTACTTC. As protein: CSVELGGLAETQYF.

The V call is TRBV20-1, the J call TRBJ2-5; tentatively, D is TRBD2 (5 bases). CDR1 and CDR2 from the germline V gene are DFQATT and SNEGSKA (reference sequence). This CDR3 is 12 amino acids long. The V end was cut by 3 bases, the J end by 5 bases, with 10 bases between. The CDR3 spells CSARTGSETQYF. The CDR3 DNA follows: TGCAGTGCTAGGACTGGGAGCGAGACCCAGTACTTC.

The chain employs TRBV7-9 and TRBJ1-1; TRBD1 is a possible D gene (6 bases). CDR1 SEHNR and CDR2 FQNEAQ come from the germline V gene (reference sequence). V lost 8 bases and J lost 4, with 11 bases in between. The CDR3 totals 12 residues. The CDR3 DNA follows: TGTGCCAGCTTGGACAGCCCCACTGAAGCTTTCTTT. Its translation: CASLDSPTEAFF. Full variable domain (missing parts from reference TRBV7-9 and TRBJ1-1): DTGVSQNPRHKITKRGQNVTFRCDPISEHNRLYWYRQTLGQGPEFLTYFQNEAQLEKSRLLSDRFSAERPKGSFSTLEIQRTEQGDSAMYLCASLDSPTEAFFGQGTRLTVV.

This clonotype was observed many times. V usage is TRBV11-2 and J usage is TRBJ2-7; TRBD1 aligns across 7 bases. V shed 1 base, J shed 3 bases, and the junction held 3 bases outside the gene matches. The germline gives CDR1 SGHAT, CDR2 FQNNGV. CDR3 length: 14 amino acids. CDR3 coding DNA: TGTGCCAGCAGCTTAGGGACAGGAGGCTACGAGCAGTACTTC. Translation: CASSLGTGGYEQYF.

V and J are TRBV2 and TRBJ2-5; 7 bases align to TRBD2. This CDR3 is built from 17 residues. Germline V gene sequence: CDR1 SNHLY, CDR2 FYNNEI. Losses at the gene ends were 6 bases for V and 5 bases for J; bases not matched to a gene: 18. The CDR3 reads CASSLGPRGGGYETQYF. Written as DNA, the CDR3 is TGTGCCAGCAGCTTAGGCCCTCGGGGCGGGGGTTATGAGACCCAGTACTTC. Looking up the rest from reference TRBV2 and TRBJ2-5 gives the full variable domain: EPEVTQTPSHQVTQMGQEVILRCVPISNHLYFYWYRQILGQKVEFLVSFYNNEISEKSEIFDDQFSVERPDGSNFTLKIRSTKLEDSAMYFCASSLGPRGGGYETQYFGPGTRLLVL.

This clonotype was seen repeatedly, ten times or more. The chain is built from TRBV5-1 and TRBJ1-2; possibly TRBD1 for D (5 bases). CDR1 SGHRS and CDR2 YFSETQ come from the germline V gene. The CDR3 is made up of 14 amino acids. The germline V and J ends were trimmed by 0 bases and 7 bases, with 13 bases remaining between them. The CDR3 DNA sequence: TGCGCCAGCAGCTTGGAAGGGGACGGGCGTGGCTACACCTTC. Encoded protein: CASSLEGDGRGYTF.

This clonotype has a handful of counts. Possible read error: a much larger clone is one base away. Here the CDR3 omits its conserved ending phenylalanine or tryptophan, so a read error is the likely source. The chain has TRBV4-1 and TRBJ1-2; the match to TRBD1 covers 10 bases. Germline V gene lookup returns CDR1 MGHRA and CDR2 YSYEKL. The CDR3 length is 13 residues. V dropped 6 bases and J dropped 6; count of bases not matched to a gene: 4. CDR3 DNA: TGCGCCAGCAGGTTGACAGGGGGCGATGGCTACACCTCC. Translating gives CASRLTGGDGYTS.

On this clonotype itself: A much larger clonotype is one base distant, so this may be a read error. V gene TRBV30 combines with J gene TRBJ1-2; TRBD1 matches 7 bases. Germline CDR1 GTSNPN, CDR2 SVGIG (reference sequence). This CDR3 is 14 amino acids long. The CDR3 bases are TGTGCCTGGAGTGTACGGAGGACAGGATCTGGCTGCACCTTC. Translation: CAWSVRRTGSGCTF. Filled out from reference TRBV30 and TRBJ1-2, the complete variable domain reads SQTIHQWPATLVQPVGSPLSLECTVEGTSNPNLYWYRQAAGRGLQLLFYSVGIGQISSEVPQNLSASRPQDRQFILSSKKLLLSDSGFYLCAWSVRRTGSGCTFGSGTRLTVV.

In this sample, this clonotype turned up many times. The V and J genes are TRBV9 and TRBJ1-6; D is ambiguous. With 0 bases removed from V and 7 bases from J, the gap between germline ends came to 14 bases. Germline CDR1 SGDLS, CDR2 YYNGEE. The CDR3 spans 16 residues. The CDR3 region is CASSVAFDIGNSPLHF. CDR3 DNA sequence: TGTGCCAGCAGCGTAGCATTTGATATAGGGAATTCACCCCTCCACTTT.

Regarding this clonotype: This is likely a read error, given that the CDR3 carries no conserved phenylalanine or tryptophan at its end. V and J are TRBV7-2 and TRBJ1-2, with TRBD1 matching over 7 bases. Germline CDR1 SGHTA, CDR2 FQGNSA. Germline trimming cut 3 bases from V and 3 bases from J; bases unmatched to any gene: 7. The CDR3 is 15 amino acids. In nucleotides, the CDR3 is TGTGCCAGCAGCTTTCGAGAGGGGGCAGACTATGGCTACACCCTC. Translation: CASSFREGADYGYTL.

Concerning this clonotype itself: The final CDR3 position lacks the conserved phenylalanine or tryptophan, pointing to a likely read error. The chain joins TRBV29-1 to TRBJ2-7; the match to TRBD2 covers 12 bases. The CDR3 totals 12 residues. Germline V lookup: CDR1 SQVTM, CDR2 ANQGSEA. Losses at the gene ends were 7 bases for V and 7 bases for J; bases not matched to a gene: 5. In DNA, the CDR3 is TGCAGCGGGACTAGCGGGGTAAATGAGCAGTACTCC. It translates to CSGTSGVNEQYS.

This chain uses TRBV7-9 with TRBJ1-2, with D unresolved. The CDR3 has 11 amino acids. V was pared by 2 bases and J by 7 bases, with 5 bases between. Per the germline V gene, CDR1 is SEHNR and CDR2 is FQNEAQ (reference sequence). The CDR3: CASSLKIGYTF. The CDR3 DNA is TGTGCCAGCAGCTTAAAGATTGGCTACACCTTC.

The chain recombines TRBV7-2 with TRBJ1-2; TRBD1 agrees at 10 bases. CDR1 and CDR2 (germline): SGHTA, FQGNSA. J was trimmed by 8 bases and V by 3 bases; bases with no gene match: 3. This CDR3 comprises 13 residues. The CDR3 region has the DNA TGTGCCAGCAGCTTGGGACAGGGGCAAGGCTACACCTTC. Translating gives CASSLGQGQGYTF. Using reference TRBV7-2 and TRBJ1-2 for the parts outside the CDR3, the full variable domain is GAGVSQSPSNKVTEKGKDVELRCDPISGHTALYWYRQSLGQGLEFLIYFQGNSAPDKSGLPSDRFSAERTGGSVSTLTIQRTQQEDSAVYLCASSLGQGQGYTFGSGTRLTVV.

The table lists this clonotype with a few counts. This chain joins TRBV9 and TRBJ2-7; D unclear. Germline loops: CDR1 SGDLS, CDR2 YYNGEE. The CDR3 sequence is 13 residues long. V was cut by 0 bases and J by 5 bases, with 9 bases left in between. CDR3 bases: TGTGCCAGCAGCGTAGATGTGGGTCACGAGCAGTACTTC. Translation gives CASSVDVGHEQYF.

This chain links TRBV19 with TRBJ1-5; D may be TRBD1 (5 bases). Germline CDR1 is LNHDA and CDR2 is SQIVND (reference sequence). This CDR3 comprises 15 residues. V was trimmed by 4 bases and J by 2 bases, leaving 12 bases between them. In DNA, the CDR3 is TGTGCCAGTAGTACCGCCAGGGTGGGCAATCAGCCCCAGCATTTT. Protein: CASSTARVGNQPQHF.

J is TRBJ2-3 and V is TRBV7-2; D is ambiguous. V was cut by 4 bases and J by 4 bases, with 15 bases left in between. The CDR3 is 15 residues long. From germline, CDR1 is SGHTA and CDR2 FQGNSA. CDR3 residues: CASSWPEPAPDTQYF. Here the CDR3 DNA reads TGTGCCAGCAGCTGGCCCGAGCCAGCACCAGATACGCAGTATTTT.

The J gene is TRBJ1-5, the V gene TRBV20-1; D is undetermined. CDR1 is DFQATT, CDR2 SNEGSKA, per germline (reference sequence). Trimming cost V 5 bases and J 2 bases, with 10 bases left between them. The CDR3 is 13 residues long. CDR3 DNA: TGCAGTGCTGTCTCTTTTGGCAATCAGCCCCAGCATTTT. It encodes CSAVSFGNQPQHF.